A single sample is the source of the 4 T cell receptor beta chains below, sequenced in a study of Ad26.COV2.S vaccination and SARS-CoV-2 variants. Profiling relied on immunoSEQ multiplex PCR, and the TCRdb table lists in-frame clones only, not all of them. The repertoire holds about 450,000 clones, with roughly nine tenths as singletons. The treatment is: roughly 19 received Ad26.COV2.S at low or high dose, single or two shots; about 5 received placebo; per-sample allocation not given. Day 63 after the first injection of vaccine or placebo was the sampling time. Sequenced material: peripheral blood, taken in a trial of Ad26.COV2.S vaccine versus placebo. The receptors shown here come from a person between 18 and 60 years old who received the Ad26.COV2.S COVID-19 vaccine or a placebo.

As for this clone: This sample also contains other DNA sequences that code for the same CDR3. V gene TRBV4-1 combines with J gene TRBJ1-2, with D unclear. Trimming removed 0 bases at V and 5 bases at J, with 4 bases between. The CDR3 runs to 12 residues. The germline CDR1 and CDR2 sequences are MGHRA and YSYEKL. CDR3 amino acids: CASSQDGYGYTF. In DNA, the CDR3 is TGCGCCAGCAGCCAAGATGGATATGGCTACACCTTC.

This sequence joins TRBV11-2 and TRBJ1-1; no firm D call. The germline CDR1 and CDR2 sequences are SGHAT and FQNNGV. The CDR3 runs to 14 residues. Trimming took 3 bases from V and 1 from J, leaving 9 bases between them. The CDR3 spells CASSFDQTNTEAFF. CDR3 sequence (DNA): TGTGCCAGCAGCTTCGACCAAACGAACACTGAAGCTTTCTTT.

The chain couples TRBV2 to TRBJ1-6; D ambiguous. CDR3 size: 13 residues. V lost 6 bases and J 10 bases, leaving 13 bases between the germline ends. Germline-derived CDR1 and CDR2 are SNHLY and FYNNEI. The CDR3 DNA follows: TGTGCCAGCAGCGCCCGAGACCCCTCACCCCTCCACTTT. Residues: CASSARDPSPLHF.

J is TRBJ2-5 and V is TRBV12-3 or TRBV12-4; D is uncertain. This CDR3 contains 13 residues. Between the trimmed V and J ends, which lost 1 base and 1 base, there was a span of 4 bases. The CDR3 DNA sequence: TGTGCCAGCAGTTTAGTCTCCCAAGAGACCCAGTACTTC. Its translation is CASSLVSQETQYF.